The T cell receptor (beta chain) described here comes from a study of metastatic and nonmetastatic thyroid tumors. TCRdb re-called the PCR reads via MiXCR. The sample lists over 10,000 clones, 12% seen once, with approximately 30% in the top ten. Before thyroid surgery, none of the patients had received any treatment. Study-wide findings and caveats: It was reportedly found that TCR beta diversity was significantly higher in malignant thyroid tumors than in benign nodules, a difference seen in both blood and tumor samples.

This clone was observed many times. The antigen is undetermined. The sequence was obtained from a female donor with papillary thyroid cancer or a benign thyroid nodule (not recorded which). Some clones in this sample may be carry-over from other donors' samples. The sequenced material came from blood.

The CDR3 loop reads CASSQGGASGSDTDTQYF. In nucleotides, the CDR3 is TGCGCCAGCAGCCAAGGCGGGGCTAGCGGGAGTGATACAGATACGCAGTATTTT. The rearrangement links TRBV4-3 to TRBJ2-3, with 10 bases identical to TRBD2. There are 18 residues in the CDR3. Germline CDR1 and CDR2: LGHNA and YSLEER. Trimming removed 1 base from V and 3 bases from J; junction bases left unmatched: 10.